A single sample gave rise to the 32 T cell receptor beta chains below, sequenced in a study of identical twins. Each CDR3 protein gets one entry after TCRdb re-called the 5' RACE reads with MiXCR. Of about 1.7 million distinct CDR3 sequences in the sample, around 33% are singletons; the top ten hold less than 0.35%. Sequencing was carried out using cord blood. These receptor sequences come from a newborn girl in good health.

The chain recombines TRBV4-2 with TRBJ2-1; the D call may be TRBD1 or TRBD2 (5 bases each). The CDR3 consists of 17 residues. V was shortened by 0 bases and J by 4 bases, with 16 bases between the two germline ends. Looked up from germline, CDR1 is LGHNA and CDR2 is YNFKEQ. The CDR3 spells CASSQELGAWGYNEQFF. CDR3 nucleotides: TGTGCCAGCAGCCAAGAACTAGGGGCATGGGGATACAATGAGCAGTTCTTC.

This clonotype was detected only a few times. The gene calls are TRBV18 and TRBJ2-6; 9 positions match TRBD1. Germline CDR1 KGHSH, CDR2 LQKENI. V was pared by 3 bases and J by 2 bases, with 8 bases of the junction left unmatched. The CDR3 has 18 amino acids. The CDR3, as DNA: TGTGCCAGCTCACCCCCCGGGACAGGGTACACTGGGGCCAACGTCCTGACTTTC. Encoded protein: CASSPPGTGYTGANVLTF.

In this sample, this clonotype turned up a few times. The V gene is TRBV19, the J gene TRBJ1-6; maybe TRBD1 (5 bases). The germline V and J ends were trimmed by 3 bases and 8 bases, with 11 bases remaining between them. The CDR3 spans 14 residues. CDR1 and CDR2 (germline): LNHDA, SQIVND (reference sequence). The CDR3 DNA reads TGTGCCAGTAGTATCTCCAGGGAAGATTCACCCCTCCACTTT. This codes for CASSISREDSPLHF.

The genes are TRBV6-5 and TRBJ2-1; tentative D call: TRBD1 (5 bases). This CDR3 is built from 14 residues. Trimming shortened V by 0 bases and J by 6 bases, and 9 bases separated the two germline ends. CDR1 and CDR2 (germline): MNHEY, SVGAGI. The CDR3, as DNA: TGTGCCAGCAGTTACTCGGACATCATCAATGAGCAGTTCTTC. Translating it yields CASSYSDIINEQFF.

This chain links TRBV5-1 with TRBJ2-7; 7 bases match TRBD1. This CDR3 spans 13 amino acids. CDR1 is SGHRS and CDR2 is YFSETQ in the germline V gene. V shed 3 bases and J 7 bases; nucleotides not matched to a gene: 7. CDR3 DNA: TGCGCCAGCAGCTCGCCAGGGGGAGATGAGCAGTACTTC. Its translation is CASSSPGGDEQYF.

This chain connects TRBV10-3 to TRBJ2-5, with unresolved D. Germline V gene lookup returns CDR1 ENHRY and CDR2 SYGVKD. The length of the CDR3 is 14 residues. V gave up 2 bases and J gave up 11 bases, with 18 bases separating them. CDR3 nucleotides: TGTGCCATCAGTGAGGAACAGATCTACAATGAGCAGTACTTC. Protein sequence: CAISEEQIYNEQYF.

This clonotype was counted between two and nine times. The DNA for the CDR3 is TGTGCCATCAGTGAGAGGGGAACCAGGGGTGACGAGCAGTACTTC. It translates to CAISERGTRGDEQYF. The rearrangement joins TRBV10-3 to TRBJ2-7; weak D call: TRBD1 (6 bases). Germline CDR1 and CDR2: ENHRY and SYGVKD. The V end was cut by 2 bases, the J end by 5 bases, with 16 bases between. This CDR3 spans 15 amino acids.

V usage is TRBV5-4 and J usage is TRBJ2-4; the match to TRBD2 covers 8 bases. The CDR3 is made up of 14 amino acids. The V and J ends lost 3 bases and 6 bases, in that order; junction bases with no gene match: 5. The germline V gene encodes CDR1 SGHNT and CDR2 YYREEE (reference sequence). Here the CDR3 reads CASSSGGLGNIQYF. The CDR3 bases are TGTGCCAGCAGCTCGGGGGGGCTAGGAAACATTCAGTACTTC.

This clonotype has at least ten counts. This chain connects TRBV18 to TRBJ1-5, with D perhaps TRBD1 (6 bases). Trimming removed 8 bases at V and 4 bases at J, with 12 bases between. This CDR3 has 13 residues. Germline V lookup: CDR1 KGHSH, CDR2 LQKENI. CDR3 protein: CASSPGVNQPQHF. The CDR3 DNA is TGTGCCAGCAGCCCAGGGGTAAATCAGCCCCAGCATTTT.

This chain joins TRBV6-1 and TRBJ2-3; a weak D match, TRBD2 (5 bases). Germline CDR1 and CDR2: MNHNS and SASEGT. The V gene lost 4 bases and the J gene lost 1 base, with 15 bases spanning the gap. The CDR3 totals 16 residues. CDR3 in DNA: TGTGCCAGCAGTGGAACTAGGACCGGGGGCACAGATACGCAGTATTTT. Residues: CASSGTRTGGTDTQYF.

Comments on this clonotype: With a much larger clone just one base away, this may be a read error. V is TRBV7-2 and J is TRBJ2-5, with TRBD1 identical over 8 bases. Germline-derived CDR1 and CDR2 are SGHTA and FQGNSA. V shed 3 bases, J shed 4 bases, and the junction held 4 bases outside the gene matches. This CDR3 is 14 amino acids long. This chain's CDR3 is CASSLSGTGETQYF. The DNA of the CDR3 is TGTGCCAGCAGCTTGTCCGGGACAGGAGAGACCCAGTACTTC.

This clonotype was seen more than once but under ten times. The J gene is TRBJ1-2, the V gene TRBV6-1, with a tentative D call TRBD1 (6 bases). The CDR3 length is 14 residues. V was cut by 8 bases and J by 4 bases, with 17 bases left in between. Germline CDR1 MNHNS, CDR2 SASEGT. Written as DNA, the CDR3 is TGTGCCAGCGGGGGGAAAGGACAGTCCTATGGCTACACCTTC. Encoded protein: CASGGKGQSYGYTF.

In regard to this clonotype: The junction differs from germline at one of its ends, possibly a read error. The chain has TRBV20-1 and TRBJ2-1; 7 bases fit TRBD2. Per germline, CDR1 DFQATT and CDR2 SNEGSKA (reference sequence). The CDR3 is made up of 13 amino acids. Written as DNA, the CDR3 is TGCGGTGCTAGGCTCCAGGCAGCGGGGGAGCAGTTCTTC. It codes for CGARLQAAGEQFF.

The chain carries TRBV20-1 and TRBJ2-2; 8 bases are shared with TRBD2. Germline loops: CDR1 DFQATT, CDR2 SNEGSKA (reference sequence). This CDR3 has 16 residues. The junction had 9 bases not matched to a gene; V was cut back by 1 base and J by 5 bases. The CDR3 protein is CSARAQRSGITGELFF. The CDR3, as DNA: TGCAGTGCTAGAGCCCAGCGTAGCGGGATAACCGGGGAGCTGTTTTTT.

The chain employs TRBV20-1 and TRBJ1-6, with a weak D call TRBD1 (6 bases). Deletions cut 4 bases from V and 7 bases from J, with 20 bases between. This CDR3 contains 16 residues. Germline values: CDR1 DFQATT, CDR2 SNEGSKA (reference sequence). CDR3 protein: CSAKHPTGTPNSPLHF. In DNA form, the CDR3 reads TGCAGTGCTAAACACCCCACAGGGACCCCCAATTCACCCCTCCACTTT.

In this sample, this clonotype turned up a few times. V gene TRBV3-1 combines with J gene TRBJ2-3; the D is unclear. In germline, CDR1 is LGHDT, CDR2 YNNKEL (reference sequence). This CDR3 has 14 residues. V shed 1 base and J shed 3 bases, with 8 bases lying between them. CDR3 sequence (DNA): TGTGCCAGCAGCCAAGGGCTAGAGACAGATACGCAGTATTTT. It codes for CASSQGLETDTQYF.

This clonotype showed up just a few times. The CDR3 sequence: CASSLDVQPSTQYF. The DNA for the CDR3 is TGTGCCAGCAGCTTAGACGTACAGCCGTCAACCCAGTACTTC. V usage is TRBV7-2 and J usage is TRBJ2-5; no definite D call. Germline CDR1 is SGHTA and CDR2 is FQGNSA. The CDR3 runs 14 residues. Trimming removed 1 base at V and 8 bases at J, with 14 bases between.

V is TRBV7-9 and J is TRBJ1-2; TRBD1 might be the D (6 bases). Trimming removed 1 base at V and 3 bases at J, with 15 bases between. The CDR3 contains 16 residues. CDR1 and CDR2 from the germline V gene are SEHNR and FQNEAQ (reference sequence). CDR3: CASSLGSGARDYGYTF. CDR3 sequence (DNA): TGTGCCAGCAGCTTAGGTTCGGGGGCGCGAGACTATGGCTACACCTTC.

The sample holds many counts of this clonotype. V is TRBV7-2 and J is TRBJ2-3; 14 bases agree with TRBD2. The V and J ends lost 4 bases and 2 bases, in that order; junction bases with no gene match: 2. CDR3 size: 16 residues. The germline V gene has CDR1 SGHTA and CDR2 FQGNSA. This CDR3 reads CASSSGLAGVTDTQYF. CDR3 coding DNA: TGTGCCAGCAGCTCGGGACTAGCGGGAGTCACAGATACGCAGTATTTT.

The V and J genes are TRBV3-1 and TRBJ2-3, with TRBD2 identical over 8 bases. The CDR3 runs 16 residues. The V gene's germline CDR1 is LGHDT and CDR2 YNNKEL (reference sequence). Trimming cost V 1 base and J 3 bases; bases outside gene matches: 6. DNA of the CDR3: TGTGCCAGCAGCCAAGTCCAAGCGGGAGTAACAGATACGCAGTATTTT. It specifies CASSQVQAGVTDTQYF.

The chain recombines TRBV5-5 with TRBJ2-5; D is perhaps TRBD1 (6 bases). Germline V gene lookup returns CDR1 SGHKS and CDR2 YYEKEE (reference sequence). CDR3 length: 14 amino acids. Deletions cut 1 base from V and 11 bases from J, with 18 bases between. The CDR3 here is CASSLFWGQGEQYF. The CDR3 DNA sequence: TGTGCCAGCAGCTTGTTTTGGGGGCAAGGGGAGCAGTACTTC.

The chain carries TRBV12-3 or TRBV12-4 and TRBJ1-2; possible D gene TRBD1, 5 bases. The germline V and J ends were trimmed by 5 bases and 2 bases, with 12 bases remaining between them. The CDR3 is made up of 14 amino acids. The CDR3 loop reads CASSPGLSNYGYTF. The CDR3 DNA reads TGTGCCAGCAGTCCAGGGCTGTCCAACTATGGCTACACCTTC.

This chain uses TRBV29-1 with TRBJ2-1; D is ambiguous. Germline V CDR1 and CDR2: SQVTM, ANQGSEA. The CDR3 spans 13 residues. Between the trimmed V and J ends, which lost 0 bases and 10 bases, there was a span of 13 bases. This CDR3 reads CSVEDRISYEQFF. The DNA for the CDR3 is TGCAGCGTTGAAGATCGGATCTCCTACGAGCAGTTCTTC.

This clonotype has more than one count but fewer than ten. The chain couples TRBV6-6 to TRBJ1-2, with D possibly being TRBD1 (5 bases). The CDR3 has 14 amino acids. Germline values: CDR1 MNHNY, CDR2 SVGAGI (reference sequence). The V end was cut by 0 bases, the J end by 7 bases, with 12 bases between. CDR3 DNA: TGTGCCAGCAGTTACTCGATCAGGGAGGGTGGCTACACCTTC. Translating gives CASSYSIREGGYTF.

In its sample, this clonotype was seen a few times. The rearrangement uses TRBV28 and TRBJ1-1; weak D call: TRBD1 (5 bases). With 5 bases removed from V and 0 bases from J, the gap between germline ends came to 16 bases. This CDR3 has 16 amino acids. The germline V gene encodes CDR1 MDHEN and CDR2 SYDVKM. CDR3 protein: CASSVRGVWVNTEAFF. The CDR3 nucleotides read TGTGCCAGCAGTGTTAGAGGGGTCTGGGTGAACACTGAAGCTTTCTTT.

V usage is TRBV20-1 and J usage is TRBJ2-7, with D possibly being TRBD2 (5 bases). Trimming took off 2 bases at V and 6 bases at J, with 11 bases between the two ends. Germline-derived CDR1 and CDR2 are DFQATT and SNEGSKA (reference sequence). This CDR3 contains 12 residues. The DNA of the CDR3 is TGCAGTGCTAGACTAGCTGGTTTCGAGCAGTACTTC. This codes for CSARLAGFEQYF.

This clonotype was seen many times. The gene calls are TRBV29-1 and TRBJ2-3; TRBD2 agrees at 8 bases. Germline lookup yields CDR1 SQVTM and CDR2 ANQGSEA. The CDR3 loop spans 14 amino acids. Trimming removed 6 bases from V and 2 bases from J; junction bases left unmatched: 7. Here the CDR3 DNA reads TGCAGCGTAGTCGGGACTAGGTTCACAGATACGCAGTATTTT. This codes for CSVVGTRFTDTQYF.

This clonotype appeared a few times. V and J are TRBV7-2 and TRBJ1-1; 8 positions agree with TRBD1. Trimming at V came to 2 bases and at J to 6 bases, leaving 2 bases not matched to a gene. Germline CDR1 is SGHTA and CDR2 is FQGNSA. This CDR3 comprises 13 residues. The CDR3 loop is CASSLYRGSEAFF. CDR3 coding DNA: TGTGCCAGCAGCTTATACAGGGGGTCTGAAGCTTTCTTT.

This chain links TRBV6-1 with TRBJ2-5, with 7 positions matching TRBD1. There are 13 residues in the CDR3. V was clipped by 7 bases and J by 5 bases; unmatched bases: 7. Germline loops: CDR1 MNHNS, CDR2 SASEGT. The CDR3 coding sequence is TGTGCCAGCAAGGACAGGTACCGGGAGACCCAGTACTTC. This gives the protein CASKDRYRETQYF.

The CDR3, as DNA: TGTGCCACCAGTCACGGGGGGGGCCCGGATACGCAGTATTTT. As protein: CATSHGGGPDTQYF. The chain carries TRBV24-1 and TRBJ2-3; 8 positions match TRBD2. Trimming removed 6 bases from V and 6 bases from J; junction bases left unmatched: 7. Germline V gene sequence: CDR1 KGHDR, CDR2 SFDVKD. The CDR3 has 14 amino acids.

This clonotype has a handful of counts. The chain is built from TRBV29-1 and TRBJ1-1; D is undetermined. Germline V gene data show CDR1 as SQVTM and CDR2 as ANQGSEA. CDR3 length: 13 amino acids. V was cut by 7 bases and J by 0 bases, with 12 bases left in between. For the CDR3, the DNA is TGCAGCGGACGTCCCCTTATGAACACTGAAGCTTTCTTT. This sequence encodes CSGRPLMNTEAFF.

The rearrangement joins TRBV6-5 to TRBJ1-5; D unclear. Trimming took 2 bases from V and 5 from J, leaving 7 bases between them. CDR3 length equals 13 residues. Germline lookup yields CDR1 MNHEY and CDR2 SVGAGI. CDR3 sequence: CASSYLLDQPQHF. The CDR3 nucleotides read TGTGCCAGCAGTTACCTCTTGGATCAGCCCCAGCATTTT.